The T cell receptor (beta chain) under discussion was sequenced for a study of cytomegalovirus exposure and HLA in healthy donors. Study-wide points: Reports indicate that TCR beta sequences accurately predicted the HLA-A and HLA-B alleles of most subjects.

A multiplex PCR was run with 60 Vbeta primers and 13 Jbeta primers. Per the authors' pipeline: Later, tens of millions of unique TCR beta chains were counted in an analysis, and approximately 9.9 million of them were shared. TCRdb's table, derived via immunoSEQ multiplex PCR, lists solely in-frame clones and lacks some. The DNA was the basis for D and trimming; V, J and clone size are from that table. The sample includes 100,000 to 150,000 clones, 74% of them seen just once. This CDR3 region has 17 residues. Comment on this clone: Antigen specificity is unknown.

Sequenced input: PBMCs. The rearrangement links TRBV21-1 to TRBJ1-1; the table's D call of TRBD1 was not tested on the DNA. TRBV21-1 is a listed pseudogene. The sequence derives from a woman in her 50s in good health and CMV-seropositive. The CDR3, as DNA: TGTGCCAGCAGCTATACGACCTTCAAGGACAAGGGAACTGAAGCTTTCTTT. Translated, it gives CASSYTTFKDKGTEAFF.